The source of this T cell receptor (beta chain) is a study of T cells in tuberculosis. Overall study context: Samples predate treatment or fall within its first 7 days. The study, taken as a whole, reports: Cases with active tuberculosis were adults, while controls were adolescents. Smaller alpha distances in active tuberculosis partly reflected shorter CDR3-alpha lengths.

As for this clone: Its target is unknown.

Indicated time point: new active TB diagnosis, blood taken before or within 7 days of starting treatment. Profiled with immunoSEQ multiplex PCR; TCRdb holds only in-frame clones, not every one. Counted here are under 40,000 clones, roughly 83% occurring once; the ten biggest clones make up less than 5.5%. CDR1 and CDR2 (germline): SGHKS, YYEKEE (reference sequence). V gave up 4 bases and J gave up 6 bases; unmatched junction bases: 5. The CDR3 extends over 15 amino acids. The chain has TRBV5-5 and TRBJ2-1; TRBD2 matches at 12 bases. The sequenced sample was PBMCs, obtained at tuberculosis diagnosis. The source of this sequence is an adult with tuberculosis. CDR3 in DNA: TGTGCCAGCAGCCCACTAGCGGGAGGCAGCAATGAGCAGTTCTTC. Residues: CASSPLAGGSNEQFF.